This T cell receptor beta chain is drawn from a study of T cells in Graves' hyperthyroidism and ophthalmopathy. Across the whole study: Upon initial diagnosis and before any treatment, peripheral blood was collected.

Absent ophthalmopathy progression within 18 months defined stable Graves' hyperthyroidism. Amplification of TCR beta CDR3 regions used RNA as the template. HTBI primers were the set used in a first-round RT-PCR of the TCR CDR3. TCRdb analysed the multiplex PCR reads with MiXCR anew, one entry per CDR3 protein. This sample has around 300,000 distinct CDR3 sequences, with roughly 15% found just once. Germline V gives CDR1 MNHEY, CDR2 SVGAGI. The CDR3 has 16 residues. V was cut by 2 bases and J by 0 bases, with 11 bases left in between. The J gene is TRBJ1-3, the V gene TRBV6-5; D ambiguous. The clonotype originates from a woman in her forties with Graves' hyperthyroidism. Sequencing was performed on blood. The CDR3 spells CASSYDNTVSGNTIYF. CDR3 sequence (DNA): TGTGCCAGCAGTTACGATAACACCGTCTCTGGAAACACCATATATTTT.